The 20 T cell receptor beta chains below all came from one sample that was sequenced in a study of response to subunit inactivated influenza vaccine. TCRdb recomputed calls from the RT-PCR reads with MiXCR, one row per CDR3 protein. The repertoire holds hundreds of thousands of distinct CDR3 sequences, with 11% to 15% as singletons. Source: PBMCs from blood, taken 14 days before vaccination. These receptors all stem from a man over 45 who received an inactivated influenza vaccine.

This clonotype has just a few counts. This chain links TRBV4-2 with TRBJ1-5, with D hard to call. The CDR3 length is 14 residues. Germline assignment: CDR1 LGHNA and CDR2 YNFKEQ. V was clipped by 5 bases and J by 4 bases, with 12 bases between them. In DNA form, the CDR3 reads TGTGCCAGCAGCTCAACCGGACTAAATCAGCCCCAGCATTTT. Encoded protein: CASSSTGLNQPQHF.

The genes are TRBV7-2 and TRBJ2-3; D assignment may be TRBD1 or TRBD2 (5 bases each). Germline values: CDR1 SGHTA, CDR2 FQGNSA. The ends were cut back, 3 bases at V and 6 bases at J, with 10 bases in the middle. The CDR3 has 13 residues. CDR3 coding DNA: TGTGCCAGCAGCTTTAGGGACGGGGATACGCAGTATTTT. Translating it yields CASSFRDGDTQYF.

This chain joins TRBV7-9 and TRBJ1-5; D unresolved. CDR1 is SEHNR and CDR2 is FQNEAQ in the germline V gene (reference sequence). The germline V and J ends were trimmed by 6 bases and 0 bases, with 12 bases remaining between them. This CDR3 has 15 amino acids. CDR3: CASSSTSYSNQPQHF. The CDR3 region has the DNA TGTGCCAGCAGTTCCACAAGTTATAGCAATCAGCCCCAGCATTTT.

V usage is TRBV11-2 and J usage is TRBJ2-5; a possible D gene is TRBD2 (5 bases). Trimming took off 1 base at V and 5 bases at J, with 14 bases between the two ends. Looked up from germline, CDR1 is SGHAT and CDR2 is FQNNGV. This CDR3 is built from 15 residues. This CDR3 is CASSLAGWAGETQYF. For the CDR3, the DNA is TGTGCCAGCAGCTTAGCAGGCTGGGCGGGTGAGACCCAGTACTTC.

The V call is TRBV12-3 or TRBV12-4, the J call TRBJ2-1; D tentatively reads TRBD1 or TRBD2 (5 bases each). This CDR3 contains 15 residues. V dropped 4 bases and J dropped 2 bases, with 12 bases sitting between them. CDR3 region: CASSYFEGPYNEQFF. In DNA form, the CDR3 reads TGTGCCAGCAGTTATTTCGAGGGACCCTACAATGAGCAGTTCTTC.

This clonotype appeared a few times. The chain employs TRBV7-2 and TRBJ1-5, with a possible D match to TRBD1 (6 bases). The CDR3 totals 16 residues. Germline V lookup: CDR1 SGHTA, CDR2 FQGNSA. Trimming cost V 4 bases and J 5 bases, with 18 bases left between them. The CDR3 bases are TGTGCCAGCAGCTCCAACCCAGCAGGGGTTTATCAGCCCCAGCATTTT. Translating it yields CASSSNPAGVYQPQHF.

The chain recombines TRBV28 with TRBJ2-3; TRBD2 matches at 12 bases. CDR3 size: 17 residues. The V gene end was trimmed by 5 bases and the J gene end by 2 bases; junction bases not matched to a gene: 8. Germline CDR1 reads MDHEN; CDR2 reads SYDVKM. The CDR3 region is CASSPRTSGDLTDTQYF. CDR3 bases: TGTGCCAGCAGTCCACGGACTAGCGGGGACCTCACAGATACGCAGTATTTT.

On this clonotype: One base away lies a much larger clone, so this may be a sequencing read error. The chain uses TRBV7-2 and TRBJ1-1, with D possibly TRBD1 on 5 matching bases. Germline V gene data show CDR1 as SGHTA and CDR2 as FQGNSA. Trimming removed 5 bases from V and 0 bases from J, with 10 bases in between. This CDR3 has 14 residues. In nucleotides, the CDR3 is TGTGCCAGCAGCCACGGGACGGTGAACACTGAAGCTTTCTTT. Protein sequence: CASSHGTVNTEAFF.

This clonotype was seen a few times. The V call is TRBV9, the J call TRBJ2-7; possibly TRBD2 for D (6 bases). Trimming removed 3 bases at V and 2 bases at J, with 15 bases between. Germline V lookup: CDR1 SGDLS, CDR2 YYNGEE. The length of the CDR3 is 15 residues. CDR3 sequence reads: CASSEGGDFPYEQYF. The DNA for the CDR3 is TGTGCCAGCAGCGAGGGCGGGGACTTCCCCTACGAGCAGTACTTC.

Regarding this clonotype: With a much larger clone just one base away, this may be a read error. V gene TRBV5-1 combines with J gene TRBJ2-3; unclear D gene. Germline CDR1 SGHRS, CDR2 YFSETQ. The CDR3 totals 15 residues. The CDR3 reads CASGLDGRSTDTQYF. The CDR3 DNA reads as TGCGCCAGCGGCTTGGATGGGCGGAGCACAGATACGCAGTATTTT.

This rearrangement joins TRBV29-1 to TRBJ1-2; TRBD1 is a possible D gene (5 bases). The CDR3 runs 12 residues. V was cut by 3 bases and J by 6 bases, with 11 bases left in between. Germline V gene sequence: CDR1 SQVTM, CDR2 ANQGSEA. DNA of the CDR3: TGCAGCGTTGATCCACAGGTCAATGGCTACACCTTC. This codes for CSVDPQVNGYTF.

The chain carries TRBV6-1 and TRBJ2-1, with D unresolved. CDR1 and CDR2 (germline): MNHNS, SASEGT. This CDR3 comprises 13 residues. The V end was cut by 8 bases, the J end by 6 bases, with 14 bases between. In DNA form, the CDR3 reads TGTGCCAGCGGTCCCAACAGACCCAATGAGCAGTTCTTC. Its protein is CASGPNRPNEQFF.

The chain couples TRBV5-1 to TRBJ2-3; D is possibly TRBD1 or TRBD2 (6 bases each). The CDR3 spans 14 residues. Deletions cut 1 base from V and 5 bases from J, with 11 bases between. Germline V gene data show CDR1 as SGHRS and CDR2 as YFSETQ. CDR3 sequence (DNA): TGCGCCAGCAGCTTGAAGGGGGGTGGAGATACGCAGTATTTT. Its translation: CASSLKGGGDTQYF.

This rearrangement joins TRBV7-2 to TRBJ2-7; 7 bases agree with TRBD1. The CDR3 has 14 residues. Germline V gene sequence: CDR1 SGHTA, CDR2 FQGNSA. Losses at the gene ends were 2 bases for V and 3 bases for J; bases not matched to a gene: 4. CDR3 amino acids: CASSLLNRGYEQYF. DNA for the CDR3: TGTGCCAGCAGCTTACTAAACAGGGGCTACGAGCAGTACTTC.

This clonotype was found a few times. The chain has TRBV6-2 or TRBV6-3 and TRBJ1-1; perhaps TRBD1 as D (5 bases). V dropped 0 bases and J dropped 2 bases, with 19 bases sitting between them. Germline V gives CDR1 MNHEY, CDR2 SVGEGT. The CDR3 length is 18 residues. CDR3 coding DNA: TGTGCCAGCAGTTACTCGAGGCAGGGTGCTCCATCCAACACTGAAGCTTTCTTT. Translating it yields CASSYSRQGAPSNTEAFF.

The chain links TRBV7-8 to TRBJ2-5; 10 bases line up with TRBD2. The CDR3 is made up of 18 amino acids. V dropped 2 bases and J dropped 2; count of bases not matched to a gene: 11. Germline assignment: CDR1 SGHVS and CDR2 FQNEAQ. The chain's CDR3 is CASSLTGRGLARQETQYF. The CDR3 region has the DNA TGTGCCAGCAGCTTAACTGGGCGGGGACTAGCGCGACAAGAGACCCAGTACTTC.

In its sample, this clonotype was seen many times. The chain carries TRBV15 and TRBJ1-1; no definite D call. Germline-derived CDR1 and CDR2 are LNHNV and YYDKDF (reference sequence). Trimming removed 2 bases at V and 1 base at J, with 5 bases between. This CDR3 has 13 residues. CDR3 sequence: CATSRSENTEAFF. CDR3 bases: TGTGCCACCAGCAGATCAGAGAACACTGAAGCTTTCTTT.

This chain uses TRBV14 with TRBJ2-7; D gene uncertain. The length of the CDR3 is 13 residues. Germline assignment: CDR1 SGHDN and CDR2 FVKESK. Deletions cut 0 bases from V and 4 bases from J, with 7 bases between. CDR3 loop: CASSQDNAYEQYF. The CDR3 DNA reads as TGTGCCAGCAGCCAAGACAATGCGTACGAGCAGTACTTC.

V usage is TRBV9 and J usage is TRBJ2-3; D uncertain. The V end was cut by 4 bases, the J end by 5 bases, with 11 bases between. The CDR3 sequence is 13 residues long. Germline lookup yields CDR1 SGDLS and CDR2 YYNGEE. The CDR3, as DNA: TGTGCCAGCAGCCATGGTGGGGTAGATACGCAGTATTTT. The encoded protein is CASSHGGVDTQYF.

This chain joins TRBV18 and TRBJ2-3; TRBD1 aligns across 7 bases. V was pared by 0 bases and J by 2 bases, with 17 bases of the junction left unmatched. Germline V lookup: CDR1 KGHSH, CDR2 LQKENI. The CDR3 is made up of 20 amino acids. The CDR3 DNA sequence: TGTGCCAGCTCACCACCGAATCCCCGACGGACGACAGGGAACACAGATACGCAGTATTTT. Residues: CASSPPNPRRTTGNTDTQYF.